The 21 T cell receptor beta chains below come from one sample, sequenced in a study of blood T cell repertoires in COVID-19. Method: immunoSEQ multiplex PCR; TCRdb's copy keeps in-frame clones and lacks some. The sample contains some 310,000 clones, around 90% of which appear only once. The specimen sequenced was peripheral blood. Source of these receptors: a middle-aged woman with COVID-19, enrolled during active disease.

The J gene is TRBJ2-3, the V gene TRBV30; D is ambiguous. The ends were cut back, 6 bases at V and 0 bases at J, with 19 bases in the middle. Germline CDR1 is GTSNPN and CDR2 is SVGIG (reference sequence). The CDR3 has 16 amino acids. CDR3 DNA: TGTGCCTGTCAGCGCATTGGTGCATTTAGCACAGATACGCAGTATTTT. Residues: CACQRIGAFSTDTQYF.

This clone came up once. The chain combines TRBV28 with TRBJ1-2, with 7 bases aligning to TRBD1. Per germline, CDR1 MDHEN and CDR2 SYDVKM. The V segment lost 3 bases and the J segment 6 bases; nucleotides outside the gene matches: 13. The CDR3 runs 16 residues. Written as DNA, the CDR3 is TGTGCCAGCAGTTTGCAGACAGGGACCCGTGAGGATGGCTACACCTTC. Its translation: CASSLQTGTREDGYTF.

This sequence joins TRBV6-5 and TRBJ2-3; 7 nucleotides line up with TRBD2. Per the germline V gene, CDR1 is MNHEY and CDR2 is SVGAGI. This CDR3 comprises 15 residues. With V trimmed by 2 bases and J by 5 bases, 7 bases remained unmatched. The CDR3 nucleotides are TGTGCCAGCAGTTACGAAGGCGGGAGAGGAGATACGCAGTATTTT. It encodes CASSYEGGRGDTQYF.

The chain links TRBV5-1 to TRBJ1-4, with TRBD1 as a possible D gene (5 bases). The germline CDR1 and CDR2 sequences are SGHRS and YFSETQ. CDR3 size: 18 residues. V was trimmed by 0 bases and J by 5 bases, leaving 20 bases between them. The CDR3 loop is CASSLEGGPGRENEKLFF. The CDR3 nucleotides read TGCGCCAGCAGCTTGGAAGGAGGACCGGGACGGGAGAATGAAAAACTGTTTTTT.

Details on this clone: Sequence at one end of the junction differs from germline and may be a read error. The J gene is TRBJ2-5, the V gene TRBV7-7; TRBD1 is a possible D gene (5 bases). The V gene's germline CDR1 is SSHAT and CDR2 FNYEAQ (reference sequence). This CDR3 region has 15 residues. CDR3: CASSFRDTPGETQYF. The CDR3 DNA follows: TGTGCTAGCAGCTTCAGGGATACCCCCGGGGAGACCCAGTACTTC. The entire variable domain, with the rest obtained from reference TRBV7-7 and TRBJ2-5, is as follows: GAGVSQSPRYKVTKRGQDVTLRCDPISSHATLYWYQQALGQGPEFLTYFNYEAQPDKSGLPSDRFSAERPEGSISTLTIQRTEQRDSAMYRCASSFRDTPGETQYFGPGTRLLVL.

This rearrangement joins TRBV5-1 to TRBJ2-3; D gene uncertain. The CDR3 loop spans 15 amino acids. The V end lost 1 base, the J end lost 1 base, and 10 bases lay between the germline ends. CDR1 SGHRS and CDR2 YFSETQ come from the germline V gene. This CDR3 is CASSLSGMRTDTQYF. The CDR3 DNA is TGCGCCAGCAGCTTGTCGGGTATGCGCACAGATACGCAGTATTTT.

This chain links TRBV21-1 with TRBJ1-5. TRBV21-1 is marked as a pseudogene. The CDR3 contains 14 residues. The CDR3, as DNA: TGTGCCAGGAGATCGGGGGTTAGCAATCAGCCCCAGCATTTT. Translated: CARRSGVSNQPQHF.

The rearrangement links TRBV19 to TRBJ2-7, with no clear D. V dropped 3 bases and J dropped 3 bases, with 15 bases sitting between them. CDR1 and CDR2 from the germline V gene are LNHDA and SQIVND (reference sequence). This CDR3 spans 15 amino acids. The CDR3 is CASSILGTDGYEQYF. DNA of the CDR3: TGTGCCAGTAGTATCTTAGGAACAGATGGCTACGAGCAGTACTTC.

This sequence joins TRBV4-3 and TRBJ1-6; TRBD1 might be the D (6 bases). The CDR3 is 15 amino acids. Germline V gives CDR1 LGHNA, CDR2 YSLEER. V was cut by 6 bases and J by 5 bases, with 14 bases left in between. The CDR3, as DNA: TGCGCCAGCAGGGTCAGGACAGAGGATAATTCACCCCTCCACTTT. Its protein product is CASRVRTEDNSPLHF.

The chain is built from TRBV6-2 or TRBV6-3 and TRBJ2-2; TRBD1 might be the D (6 bases). The V end was cut by 4 bases, the J end by 0 bases, with 6 bases between. The CDR3 runs to 14 residues. CDR1 is MNHEY, CDR2 SVGEGT, per germline. CDR3 DNA sequence: TGTGCCAGCAGTTGGACAGCGAACACCGGGGAGCTGTTTTTT. This sequence encodes CASSWTANTGELFF.

The J gene is TRBJ1-2, the V gene TRBV19, with TRBD1 identical over 8 bases. Germline V lookup: CDR1 LNHDA, CDR2 SQIVND (reference sequence). V lost 4 bases to trimming and J lost 9 bases; unmatched junction nucleotides: 13. CDR3 length: 15 residues. CDR3 region: CASSTSTGDLTSYTF. Here the CDR3 DNA reads TGTGCCAGTAGTACATCGACAGGGGATCTTACAAGCTACACCTTC. Full variable domain (rest looked up from reference TRBV19 and TRBJ1-2): DGGITQSPKYLFRKEGQNVTLSCEQNLNHDAMYWYRQDPGQGLRLIYYSQIVNDFQKGDIAEGYSVSREKKESFPLTVTSAQKNPTAFYLCASSTSTGDLTSYTFGSGTRLTVV.

This chain connects TRBV5-4 to TRBJ1-2; 7 bases agree with TRBD1. Germline V gene data show CDR1 as SGHNT and CDR2 as YYREEE (reference sequence). The CDR3 totals 14 residues. V gave up 4 bases and J gave up 5 bases; unmatched junction bases: 8. The CDR3 protein is CASSQGQPRYGYTF. CDR3 nucleotides: TGTGCCAGCAGCCAGGGACAGCCTAGGTATGGCTACACCTTC.

V is TRBV4-1 and J is TRBJ2-2; 11 nucleotides match TRBD2. This CDR3 contains 15 residues. Germline V gene lookup returns CDR1 MGHRA and CDR2 YSYEKL. The ends lost 4 bases at V and 7 bases at J; junction bases unmatched: 5. CDR3 region: CASSPGLAALGELFF. CDR3 DNA sequence: TGCGCCAGCAGCCCGGGACTAGCGGCTCTCGGGGAGCTGTTTTTT.

The V call is TRBV6-2 or TRBV6-3, the J call TRBJ1-2; no definite D call. Germline assignment: CDR1 MNHEY and CDR2 SVGEGT. CDR3 size: 14 residues. Trimming stripped 6 bases from V and 3 bases from J, with 14 bases between. CDR3 DNA sequence: TGTGCCAGCAGCCAGCTCGGGGAGGACTATGGCTACACCTTC. Translating gives CASSQLGEDYGYTF.

The chain is built from TRBV18 and TRBJ1-3, with D hard to call. The CDR3 loop spans 15 amino acids. Trimming took 3 bases from V and 1 from J, leaving 10 bases between them. CDR1 is KGHSH and CDR2 is LQKENI in the germline V gene. The CDR3 sequence is CASSPPSESGNTIYF. CDR3 coding DNA: TGTGCCAGCTCACCGCCGAGCGAGTCTGGAAACACCATATATTTT.

CDR3 in DNA: TGCGCCAGCAGCCTAACAGAAAACTATGGCTACACCTTC. Residues: CASSLTENYGYTF. The V call is TRBV5-1, the J call TRBJ1-2; D is ambiguous. The V gene's germline CDR1 is SGHRS and CDR2 YFSETQ. V gave up 4 bases and J gave up 2 bases, with 9 bases separating them. The CDR3 length is 13 residues.

The chain employs TRBV6-5 and TRBJ1-6, with 9 bases that match TRBD1. The CDR3 runs 16 residues. Germline loops: CDR1 MNHEY, CDR2 SVGAGI. V trimming: 2 bases; J trimming: 7 bases; junction bases outside the gene matches: 6. The CDR3 DNA is TGTGCCAGCAGTTACCTGGGACAGGGAGCGAATTCACCCCTCCACTTT. This sequence encodes CASSYLGQGANSPLHF.

The rearrangement uses TRBV9 and TRBJ2-1; 8 bases line up with TRBD2. J was trimmed by 8 bases and V by 0 bases; bases with no gene match: 13. CDR1 is SGDLS, CDR2 YYNGEE, per germline. The CDR3 is 17 residues long. The CDR3 DNA follows: TGTGCCAGCAGCGTAGGAGGGCGGGGACTAGTTGCGGATGAGCAGTTCTTC. Amino acids: CASSVGGRGLVADEQFF.

As to this clone: At the DNA level, this CDR3 is encoded by other sequences in the same sample as well. The chain recombines TRBV28 with TRBJ2-5; D ambiguous. CDR1 is MDHEN, CDR2 SYDVKM, per germline. Trimming left V 6 bases short and J 4 bases short, with 3 bases between. The CDR3 length is 10 residues. Written as DNA, the CDR3 is TGTGCCAGCAGGCGAGAGACCCAGTACTTC. This gives the protein CASRRETQYF.

This clone was seen only a few times. DNA of the CDR3: TGTGCCAGCAGCTTAGGGGTCCTAGTCTACGAGCAGTACTTC. Translating gives CASSLGVLVYEQYF. The chain uses TRBV7-2 and TRBJ2-7; D is unresolved. V lost 1 base, J lost 3 bases, and 10 bases lay in between. CDR1 is SGHTA and CDR2 is FQGNSA in the germline V gene. CDR3 size: 14 residues.

The rearrangement joins TRBV5-1 to TRBJ1-4, with D tentatively TRBD1 (6 bases). CDR1 is SGHRS and CDR2 is YFSETQ in the germline V gene. The ends were cut back, 4 bases at V and 8 bases at J, with 18 bases in the middle. This CDR3 has 15 amino acids. CDR3 protein: CASSPTTGSREKLFF. In DNA, the CDR3 is TGCGCCAGCAGCCCGACAACAGGGTCGAGAGAAAAACTGTTTTTT.